The 19 T cell receptor beta chains in this list originate from one sample, sequenced in a study of CXCR3-negative and CXCR3-positive naive CD8 T cells. TRB cDNA libraries were made by UMI-labeled 5' RACE. TCRdb re-called the 5' RACE reads; one entry per CDR3 protein, DNA not given. The table for this sample gives 90,000 to 95,000 distinct CDR3 sequences. The sequencing sample was made of naive CXCR3- CD8+ T cells from blood. As to subset: CD45RO-CCR7+CD27+CD95- naive CD8+ T cells lacking CXCR3 (TNR3-). The receptors derive from a human donor in good health. Some clones in this sample may be carry-over from other donors' samples.

This sequence joins TRBV10-3 and TRBJ2-5; TCRdb outputs TRBD2, but without DNA this stays unchecked. The CDR3 extends over 15 amino acids. Germline CDR1 is ENHRY and CDR2 is SYGVKD. This CDR3 is CAISEVGPSQETQYF.

The V gene is TRBV29-1, the J gene TRBJ2-7; TCRdb designates TRBD1, a call that cannot be tested without DNA. The germline V gene encodes CDR1 SQVTM and CDR2 ANQGSEA. The CDR3 runs 13 residues. The CDR3 here is CSAWDTARYEQYF.

The CDR3 here is CASSVADSLLETQYF. The rearrangement joins TRBV9 to TRBJ2-5; TCRdb names TRBD1, which stays unverified in the absence of DNA. Germline values: CDR1 SGDLS, CDR2 YYNGEE. The CDR3 runs to 15 residues.

This sequence joins TRBV3-1 and TRBJ2-2; TCRdb's assignment of TRBD2 cannot be checked, as there is no DNA. The germline V gene has CDR1 LGHDT and CDR2 YNNKEL (reference sequence). The CDR3 length is 16 residues. CDR3 in amino acids: CASSHLLGANTGELFF.

The rearrangement uses TRBV28 and TRBJ2-3; TCRdb returns TRBD2, unconfirmable since there is no DNA. The CDR3 covers 14 residues. Germline CDR1 and CDR2: MDHEN and SYDVKM. CDR3 region: CASSFRGEDNTQYF.

The chain is built from TRBV28 and TRBJ1-2; absent DNA, TCRdb's TRBD1 call cannot be checked. CDR3 length equals 13 residues. The germline CDR1 and CDR2 sequences are MDHEN and SYDVKM. The CDR3 loop reads CASSYQGSYGYTF.

The chain carries TRBV28 and TRBJ2-7; TCRdb selects TRBD2, and the lack of DNA leaves this call unchecked. CDR3 length equals 15 residues. CDR1 and CDR2 (germline): MDHEN, SYDVKM. CDR3 sequence: CASSLGLAGPYEQYF.

CDR3 sequence: CASSPTGNQPQHF. V usage is TRBV12-3 or TRBV12-4 and J usage is TRBJ1-5; TCRdb's assignment of TRBD1 cannot be checked, as there is no DNA. The CDR3 contains 13 residues.

The CDR3 is CSVDEETGAAYNEQFF. This rearrangement joins TRBV29-1 to TRBJ2-1; as DNA is missing, the TRBD1 call by TCRdb cannot be tested. In germline, CDR1 is SQVTM, CDR2 ANQGSEA. There are 16 residues in the CDR3.

The chain combines TRBV20-1 with TRBJ2-1; TCRdb picks TRBD2, but there is no DNA to check that call. Germline V gene sequence: CDR1 DFQATT, CDR2 SNEGSKA (reference sequence). The CDR3 length is 15 residues. CDR3 sequence: CSARDLVLAGNEQFF.

The genes are TRBV5-6 and TRBJ2-1; checking the TCRdb D call of TRBD2 is not possible without DNA. Germline loops: CDR1 SGHDT, CDR2 YYEEEE. The CDR3 extends over 13 amino acids. CDR3 loop: CASSLAPAGQQFF.

The chain uses TRBV14 and TRBJ1-2. The CDR3 spans 16 residues. CDR1 is SGHDN, CDR2 FVKESK, per germline. CDR3 loop: CASSPPTQGQLYGYTF.

The rearrangement uses TRBV7-9 and TRBJ1-6. The CDR3 totals 13 residues. Germline V gives CDR1 SEHNR, CDR2 FQNEAQ (reference sequence). CDR3 in amino acids: CASSFGWDSPLHF.

This chain links TRBV4-2 with TRBJ2-3; there is no DNA to check the TCRdb D call of TRBD1. This CDR3 has 17 amino acids. Per the germline V gene, CDR1 is LGHNA and CDR2 is YNFKEQ. This CDR3 reads CASSPEPRDRGTDTQYF.

The chain is built from TRBV27 and TRBJ2-7; TCRdb names TRBD2, which stays unverified in the absence of DNA. The CDR3 runs 13 residues. The V gene's germline CDR1 is MNHEY and CDR2 SMNVEV (reference sequence). CDR3: CASSIGGDYEQYF.

The chain carries TRBV20-1 and TRBJ2-1; TCRdb's D call of TRBD2 is untestable without DNA. Per germline, CDR1 DFQATT and CDR2 SNEGSKA (reference sequence). This CDR3 has 15 residues. CDR3 protein: CSARKGRRAYNEQFF.

V usage is TRBV30 and J usage is TRBJ2-1; TCRdb's D call, TRBD2, is unchecked because there is no DNA. The length of the CDR3 is 15 residues. Germline CDR1 is GTSNPN and CDR2 is SVGIG (reference sequence). CDR3 region: CAWILELASYNEQFF.

The V call is TRBV23-1, the J call TRBJ1-1. TRBV23-1 is sorted into the ORF group, with uncertain function. This CDR3 has 15 amino acids. The CDR3 sequence: CASSRLVTWRTEAFF.

This chain links TRBV28 with TRBJ1-1; absent DNA, TCRdb's TRBD1 call cannot be checked. The germline V gene encodes CDR1 MDHEN and CDR2 SYDVKM. The CDR3 sequence is 15 residues long. The CDR3 spells CASSLTGHKNTEAFF.